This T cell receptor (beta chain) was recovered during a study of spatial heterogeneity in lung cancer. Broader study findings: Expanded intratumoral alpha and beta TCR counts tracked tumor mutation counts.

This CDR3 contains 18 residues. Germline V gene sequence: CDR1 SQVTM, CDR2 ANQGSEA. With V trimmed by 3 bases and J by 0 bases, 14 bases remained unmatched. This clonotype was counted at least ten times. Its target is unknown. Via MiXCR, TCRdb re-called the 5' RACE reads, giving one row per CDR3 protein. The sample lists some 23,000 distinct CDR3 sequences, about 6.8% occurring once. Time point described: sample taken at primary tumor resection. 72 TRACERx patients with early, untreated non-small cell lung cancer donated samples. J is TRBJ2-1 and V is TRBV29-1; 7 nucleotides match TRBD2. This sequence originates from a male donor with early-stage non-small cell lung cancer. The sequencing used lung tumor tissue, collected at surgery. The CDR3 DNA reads TGCAGCGTTGAGGGGGTCGCGGGAGTGTCCTACTCCTACAATGAGCAGTTCTTC. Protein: CSVEGVAGVSYSYNEQFF.